These 25 T cell receptor beta chains came from one sample sequenced in a study of blood T cell repertoires in COVID-19. Produced via immunoSEQ multiplex PCR; TCRdb's table is partial and in-frame only. The table records more than 95,000 clones, over 65% of them present only once. Sequenced: peripheral blood. These receptors all stem from a man aged 25-45 years with acute or convalescent COVID-19.

This chain connects TRBV20-1 to TRBJ2-1; D not resolved. V lost 4 bases and J 6 bases, leaving 4 bases between the germline ends. This CDR3 region has 10 residues. Per germline, CDR1 DFQATT and CDR2 SNEGSKA (reference sequence). CDR3 bases: TGCAGTGCTACTATCAATGAGCAGTTCTTC. The encoded protein is CSATINEQFF.

The table lists this clone with a count of one. This chain links TRBV5-1 with TRBJ1-6; D is undetermined. Trimming removed 0 bases at V and 9 bases at J, with 10 bases between. Germline CDR1 SGHRS, CDR2 YFSETQ. The CDR3 runs to 14 residues. CDR3 loop: CASSLETLGSPLHF. The CDR3 DNA sequence: TGCGCCAGCAGCTTGGAAACTCTAGGTTCACCCCTCCACTTT.

V usage is TRBV14 and J usage is TRBJ1-2; 8 nucleotides line up with TRBD1. The CDR3 runs to 12 residues. Germline CDR1 is SGHDN and CDR2 is FVKESK. The junction had 0 bases not matched to a gene; V was cut back by 5 bases and J by 4 bases. The CDR3 here is CASSDRGYGYTF. Here the CDR3 DNA reads TGTGCCAGCAGCGACAGGGGCTATGGCTACACCTTC.

The chain couples TRBV12-3 or TRBV12-4 to TRBJ2-3; D is unresolved. This CDR3 region has 12 residues. Trimming removed 6 bases at V and 0 bases at J, with 4 bases between. The CDR3 region is CASSPSTDTQYF. DNA of the CDR3: TGTGCCAGCAGCCCAAGCACAGATACGCAGTATTTT.

This chain connects TRBV5-1 to TRBJ2-1; 7 bases are a match to TRBD2. This CDR3 spans 16 amino acids. Trimming removed 0 bases from V and 4 bases from J; junction bases left unmatched: 7. Germline CDR1 is SGHRS and CDR2 is YFSETQ. The CDR3 nucleotides are TGCGCCAGCAGCTTGGCCGTCAGCGGGATATACAATGAGCAGTTCTTC. This sequence encodes CASSLAVSGIYNEQFF.

V gene TRBV3-1 (or the pseudogene TRBV3-2) combines with J gene TRBJ2-5; 8 positions match TRBD1. After removal of 3 bases from V and 7 bases from J, the junction contained 4 bases not matched to a gene. The CDR3 covers 13 residues. Germline values: CDR1 LGHDT, CDR2 YNNKEL (reference sequence). CDR3 bases: TGTGCCAGCAGCCACAGGGGGCACGGGACCCAGTACTTC. Residues: CASSHRGHGTQYF.

Remarks on this clone: Distinct nucleotide sequences in the sample also encode this CDR3. V is TRBV3-1 (or the pseudogene TRBV3-2) and J is TRBJ2-3, with TRBD2 matching over 8 bases. Trimming removed 1 base from V and 4 bases from J; junction bases left unmatched: 7. This CDR3 has 16 residues. The germline V gene has CDR1 LGHDT and CDR2 YNNKEL (reference sequence). DNA of the CDR3: TGTGCCAGCAGCCAAGGGGCGGGAGGAGGGGCAGATACGCAGTATTTT. The encoded protein is CASSQGAGGGADTQYF.

This chain joins TRBV27 and TRBJ1-2; D is unresolved. Germline V gene data show CDR1 as MNHEY and CDR2 as SMNVEV (reference sequence). V shed 8 bases and J shed 2 bases, with 24 bases lying between them. CDR3 length: 17 residues. The CDR3 DNA reads as TGTGCCAGCGGGCCCCAGACCCTGGTGAGAGAGAACTATGGCTACACCTTC. It yields the protein CASGPQTLVRENYGYTF.

This sequence joins TRBV29-1 and TRBJ2-7; 10 bases are shared with TRBD1. The V gene end was trimmed by 6 bases and the J gene end by 2 bases; junction bases not matched to a gene: 7. The CDR3 length is 14 residues. Germline loops: CDR1 SQVTM, CDR2 ANQGSEA. CDR3 protein: CSVRTGTGAYEQYF. CDR3 nucleotides: TGCAGCGTCCGAACCGGGACAGGGGCCTACGAGCAGTACTTC.

V is TRBV6-5 and J is TRBJ2-2, with TRBD2 matching 7 bases. Germline V gene lookup returns CDR1 MNHEY and CDR2 SVGAGI. Trimming took 2 bases from V and 0 from J; bases not matched to a gene: 0. The CDR3 sequence is 15 residues long. The CDR3 region is CASSYRGANTGELFF. CDR3 bases: TGTGCCAGCAGTTACCGGGGGGCGAACACCGGGGAGCTGTTTTTT.

V is TRBV3-1 (or the pseudogene TRBV3-2) and J is TRBJ2-2; D uncertain. This CDR3 contains 15 residues. Germline CDR1 and CDR2: LGHDT and YNNKEL (reference sequence). V shed 4 bases and J shed 6 bases, with 15 bases lying between them. This chain's CDR3 is CASSLRLAIAGELFF. The CDR3 nucleotides read TGTGCCAGCAGCCTTAGACTCGCCATCGCCGGGGAGCTGTTTTTT.

V and J are TRBV12-3 or TRBV12-4 and TRBJ1-5; 7 bases are shared with TRBD1. This CDR3 contains 13 residues. V lost 6 bases and J lost 9; bases outside the gene matches: 8. This CDR3 reads CASRLEGAGPQHF. DNA for the CDR3: TGTGCCAGCAGGCTGGAGGGGGCAGGGCCCCAGCATTTT.

The chain uses TRBV19 and TRBJ2-3, with 9 bases that match TRBD2. Germline trimming cut 4 bases from V and 3 bases from J; bases unmatched to any gene: 5. The CDR3 contains 15 residues. Germline CDR1 is LNHDA and CDR2 is SQIVND (reference sequence). CDR3 nucleotide sequence: TGTGCCAGTAGTAAGTCCGGACTAGCGACAGATACGCAGTATTTT. Its translation is CASSKSGLATDTQYF.

The genes are TRBV21-1 and TRBJ2-7; whether TRBD2, the table's D call, matches the DNA was not checked. TRBV21-1 is flagged as a pseudogene. The CDR3 is 15 residues long. For the CDR3, the DNA is TGTGCCAGCAGCAAAGTAGAGGGACTAGCCTACGAGCAGTACTTC. It translates to CASSKVEGLAYEQYF.

The CDR3 DNA reads as TGTGCCAGCAGCTTGGGGGGCGGGGATCAGCCCCAGCATTTT. It yields the protein CASSLGGGDQPQHF. This rearrangement joins TRBV5-4 to TRBJ1-5; D perhaps matches TRBD1 (5 bases). The germline CDR1 and CDR2 sequences are SGHNT and YYREEE (reference sequence). Trimming removed 0 bases at V and 5 bases at J, with 9 bases between. The CDR3 has 14 amino acids. The full variable domain, rest sourced from reference TRBV5-4 and TRBJ1-5, is ETGVTQSPTHLIKTRGQQVTLRCSSQSGHNTVSWYQQALGQGPQFIFQYYREEENGRGNFPPRFSGLQFPNYSSELNVNALELDDSALYLCASSLGGGDQPQHFGDGTRLSIL.

CDR3 sequence: CASSDMSSGANVLTF. CDR3 DNA: TGCGCCAGCAGCGATATGAGCTCTGGGGCCAACGTCCTGACTTTC. The V gene is TRBV5-1, the J gene TRBJ2-6, with D unresolved. The CDR3 has 15 residues. V lost 4 bases to trimming and J lost 0 bases, with 8 bases between them. Germline CDR1 and CDR2: SGHRS and YFSETQ.

This clone has only a few counts. The V call is TRBV7-3, the J call TRBJ2-3; 8 bases are a match to TRBD2. Germline-derived CDR1 and CDR2 are SGHTA and FQGTGA. V lost 5 bases to trimming and J lost 1 base; unmatched junction nucleotides: 8. CDR3 length equals 16 residues. The CDR3 region is CASSDLLAEGTDTQYF. CDR3 bases: TGTGCCAGCAGCGATCTACTAGCGGAAGGCACAGATACGCAGTATTTT.

The chain combines TRBV6-2 or TRBV6-3 with TRBJ1-5, with a possible D match to TRBD1 (6 bases). The V and J ends lost 2 bases and 2 bases respectively, with 13 bases between them. CDR3 length: 16 amino acids. The germline gives CDR1 MNHEY, CDR2 SVGEGT. The CDR3 nucleotides are TGTGCCAGCAGTTACGGGGGGGCGCTGGGCAATCAGCCCCAGCATTTT. Translation: CASSYGGALGNQPQHF.

The chain joins TRBV19 to TRBJ1-5; 9 nucleotides match TRBD1. This CDR3 spans 14 amino acids. The V gene end was trimmed by 3 bases and the J gene end by 6 bases; junction bases not matched to a gene: 3. Per germline, CDR1 LNHDA and CDR2 SQIVND (reference sequence). The CDR3 nucleotides are TGTGCCAGTAGTATGGGGACAGGGTTTCAGCCCCAGCATTTT. Translated, it gives CASSMGTGFQPQHF.

This clone has only one observation. V and J are TRBV5-1 and TRBJ2-1; maybe TRBD2 (5 bases). Looked up from germline, CDR1 is SGHRS and CDR2 is YFSETQ. The CDR3 spans 13 residues. V was trimmed by 5 bases and J by 1 base, leaving 7 bases between them. The CDR3 DNA sequence: TGCGCCAGCAGAGGAGGATCCTACAATGAGCAGTTCTTC. It translates to CASRGGSYNEQFF.

The V gene is TRBV5-6, the J gene TRBJ1-2; maybe TRBD1 (6 bases). The length of the CDR3 is 12 residues. Germline V lookup: CDR1 SGHDT, CDR2 YYEEEE. V lost 3 bases to trimming and J lost 5 bases, with 8 bases between them. The CDR3 sequence: CASSSGQYGYTF. The DNA for the CDR3 is TGTGCCAGCAGCTCCGGACAGTATGGCTACACCTTC.

The chain employs TRBV21-1 and TRBJ1-6. TRBV21-1 is tagged as a pseudogene. This CDR3 region has 16 residues. The DNA for the CDR3 is TGTGCCAGCAATCATACCGGGGGATTTGGGAAATCACCCCTCCACTTT. Amino acids: CASNHTGGFGKSPLHF.

The genes are TRBV3-1 (or the pseudogene TRBV3-2) and TRBJ2-1; TRBD2 matches 8 bases. There are 14 residues in the CDR3. Germline loops: CDR1 LGHDT, CDR2 YNNKEL (reference sequence). Germline trimming cut 4 bases from V and 7 bases from J; bases unmatched to any gene: 6. CDR3 residues: CASSPFRGGNEQFF. The DNA for the CDR3 is TGTGCCAGCAGCCCCTTCCGGGGGGGAAATGAGCAGTTCTTC.

The J gene is TRBJ1-1, the V gene TRBV19, with D possibly being TRBD1 (6 bases). V shed 3 bases and J shed 10 bases, with 15 bases lying between them. Germline-derived CDR1 and CDR2 are LNHDA and SQIVND (reference sequence). This CDR3 contains 13 residues. The CDR3 DNA follows: TGTGCCAGTAGTATGGATCCGGAGACAGGAGCTTTCTTT. It codes for CASSMDPETGAFF.

V is TRBV5-4 and J is TRBJ1-6; D is unresolved. CDR3 length: 17 amino acids. V lost 4 bases and J 4 bases, leaving 18 bases between the germline ends. CDR1 is SGHNT, CDR2 YYREEE, per germline (reference sequence). The CDR3 here is CASSIGIGGSYNSPLHF. For the CDR3, the DNA is TGTGCCAGCAGCATTGGGATCGGCGGGTCATATAATTCACCCCTCCACTTT.